This entry concerns a single T cell receptor (beta chain). Both 60 Vbeta primers and 13 Jbeta primers went into the PCR. Generated by immunoSEQ multiplex PCR, the TCRdb table keeps only in-frame clones and is missing some. The sample includes tens of thousands of clones. This record belongs to a study of cytomegalovirus exposure and HLA in healthy donors. The CDR3 totals 15 residues. With 3 bases clipped from V and 10 bases from J, the junction kept 10 bases outside the gene matches. The germline V gene has CDR1 MGHRA and CDR2 YSYEKL. This chain connects TRBV4-1 to TRBJ2-1; TRBD2 matches 9 bases. The sample comprised PBMCs. This clonotype was sampled from a man aged 25 to 45 in good health and CMV-seropositive. CDR3 sequence reads: CASSQGLAVGQEQFF. CDR3 DNA sequence: TGCGCCAGCAGCCAGGGACTAGCCGTCGGTCAGGAGCAGTTCTTC.